One sample yielded the 18 T cell receptor beta chains listed below, sequenced in a study of control samples from healthy donors and cancer patients. Some clones are missing from TCRdb's copy, which holds only in-frame ones; the method was immunoSEQ multiplex PCR. The sample has 100,000 to 150,000 clones; roughly 92% are singletons. Specimen: blood. Source of these receptors: a young man in good health.

In this sample, this clone turned up a few times. The rearrangement joins TRBV2 to TRBJ1-1; D possibly corresponds to TRBD1 (6 bases). The V and J ends lost 8 bases and 7 bases respectively, with 14 bases between them. There are 12 residues in the CDR3. From germline, CDR1 is SNHLY and CDR2 FYNNEI. CDR3 amino acids: CASETGDFEAFF. In nucleotides, the CDR3 is TGTGCCAGCGAGACAGGCGACTTTGAAGCTTTCTTT. Full variable domain (remainder filled in from reference TRBV2 and TRBJ1-1): EPEVTQTPSHQVTQMGQEVILRCVPISNHLYFYWYRQILGQKVEFLVSFYNNEISEKSEIFDDQFSVERPDGSNFTLKIRSTKLEDSAMYFCASETGDFEAFFGQGTRLTVV.

J is TRBJ2-3 and V is TRBV2; 10 bases map to TRBD1. The ends lost 6 bases at V and 2 bases at J; junction bases unmatched: 5. Germline CDR1 and CDR2: SNHLY and FYNNEI. This CDR3 is built from 15 residues. The CDR3 reads CASSPGQGPTDTQYF. The CDR3 region has the DNA TGTGCCAGCAGCCCGGGACAGGGGCCCACAGATACGCAGTATTTT.

This rearrangement joins TRBV10-1 to TRBJ1-4; D uncertain. The germline V gene has CDR1 WNHNN and CDR2 SYGVQD (reference sequence). This CDR3 contains 13 residues. Trimming pared 5 bases from V and 5 bases from J, leaving 9 bases between. CDR3 residues: CASSRVRNEKLFF. CDR3 DNA: TGCGCCAGCAGTAGAGTGAGGAATGAAAAACTGTTTTTT.

The CDR3 region is CASSQGITGELFF. CDR3 DNA: TGTGCCAGCAGCCAAGGCATCACCGGGGAGCTGTTTTTT. This chain joins TRBV3-1 (or the pseudogene TRBV3-2) and TRBJ2-2; D unclear. CDR1 and CDR2 (germline): LGHDT, YNNKEL (reference sequence). The V end lost 1 base, the J end lost 4 bases, and 4 bases lay between the germline ends. This CDR3 region has 13 residues.

The chain recombines TRBV7-2 with TRBJ2-7; TRBD1 matches at 9 bases. Germline CDR1 is SGHTA and CDR2 is FQGNSA. V lost 5 bases, J lost 3 bases, and 8 bases stayed unmatched. The CDR3 length is 15 residues. The CDR3 reads CASSQRTGVGYEQYF. CDR3 DNA: TGTGCCAGCAGCCAGCGGACAGGGGTGGGCTACGAGCAGTACTTC.

This clone came up once. The gene calls are TRBV19 and TRBJ2-4; tentatively, D is TRBD2 (7 bases). Trimming removed 4 bases at V and 2 bases at J, with 21 bases between. There are 18 residues in the CDR3. Germline V gene sequence: CDR1 LNHDA, CDR2 SQIVND (reference sequence). CDR3 nucleotide sequence: TGTGCCAGTAGTACCCTTCCCCGGGGGGCGCAGACCAAAAACATTCAGTACTTC. Translation: CASSTLPRGAQTKNIQYF.

The chain recombines TRBV6-4 with TRBJ1-2; D gene ambiguous. Deletions cut 2 bases from V and 1 base from J, with 5 bases between. The germline CDR1 and CDR2 sequences are MRHNA and SNTAGT. The CDR3 is made up of 13 amino acids. CDR3 DNA: TGTGCCAGCAGTGACGGGGATAACTATGGCTACACCTTC. Protein sequence: CASSDGDNYGYTF.

The chain recombines TRBV27 with TRBJ2-7, with D possibly TRBD1 on 6 matching bases. The CDR3 is made up of 14 amino acids. The V gene lost 8 bases and the J gene lost 1 base, with 15 bases spanning the gap. Germline V gene sequence: CDR1 MNHEY, CDR2 SMNVEV (reference sequence). CDR3 nucleotides: TGTGCCAGCGGAACAAGGGACACTTCCTACGAGCAGTACTTC. This encodes CASGTRDTSYEQYF.

The chain links TRBV5-4 to TRBJ1-6; the match to TRBD1 covers 9 bases. The CDR3 sequence is 15 residues long. Germline lookup yields CDR1 SGHNT and CDR2 YYREEE (reference sequence). J lost 8 bases, V lost 2 bases, and 5 bases had no gene match. CDR3 coding DNA: TGTGCCAGCAGCTTAGGACAGGGGACCTATTCACCCCTCCACTTT. Its translation is CASSLGQGTYSPLHF.

V is TRBV20-1 and J is TRBJ2-3, with 7 bases aligning to TRBD1. Germline V CDR1 and CDR2: DFQATT, SNEGSKA (reference sequence). V dropped 3 bases and J dropped 0; count of bases not matched to a gene: 9. CDR3 length: 16 residues. DNA of the CDR3: TGCAGTGCTAGTGACCAGACAGGGAGCAGCACAGATACGCAGTATTTT. Protein: CSASDQTGSSTDTQYF.

The chain employs TRBV3-1 (or the pseudogene TRBV3-2) and TRBJ1-4; D perhaps matches TRBD1 (5 bases). V lost 1 base and J lost 6, with 18 bases in between. The CDR3 totals 17 residues. Germline CDR1 LGHDT, CDR2 YNNKEL (reference sequence). CDR3 amino acids: CASSQVLFGGTDEKLFF. CDR3 DNA sequence: TGTGCCAGCAGCCAAGTCCTCTTCGGGGGGACGGATGAAAAACTGTTTTTT.

J is TRBJ2-2 and V is TRBV2, with TRBD2 identical over 7 bases. CDR1 SNHLY and CDR2 FYNNEI come from the germline V gene. The CDR3 runs 12 residues. V was pared by 8 bases and J by 4 bases, with 1 base of the junction left unmatched. In DNA form, the CDR3 reads TGTGCCAGCGGGACTATCACCGGGGAGCTGTTTTTT. The encoded protein is CASGTITGELFF. The full variable domain, rest sourced from reference TRBV2 and TRBJ2-2, is EPEVTQTPSHQVTQMGQEVILRCVPISNHLYFYWYRQILGQKVEFLVSFYNNEISEKSEIFDDQFSVERPDGSNFTLKIRSTKLEDSAMYFCASGTITGELFFGEGSRLTVL.

The CDR3 DNA reads TGTGCCAGCAGCGTAGCTCCCATACAGGGATTTAATGAAAAACTGTTTTTT. Encoded protein: CASSVAPIQGFNEKLFF. The chain joins TRBV9 to TRBJ1-4, with a tentative D call TRBD1 (6 bases). Trimming cost V 0 bases and J 4 bases, with 16 bases left between them. CDR3 length: 17 residues. Germline loops: CDR1 SGDLS, CDR2 YYNGEE.

The chain uses TRBV18 and TRBJ2-1; 11 nucleotides agree with TRBD2. The CDR3 extends over 15 amino acids. CDR1 is KGHSH, CDR2 LQKENI, per germline. The J segment lost 8 bases and the V segment lost 6 bases, leaving 9 bases of the junction unmatched. CDR3 residues: CASSRPGLADHEQFF. CDR3 nucleotide sequence: TGTGCCAGCTCCCGCCCGGGACTAGCGGACCATGAGCAGTTCTTC.

The rearrangement links TRBV11-2 to TRBJ1-4; D unresolved. The length of the CDR3 is 13 residues. CDR1 SGHAT and CDR2 FQNNGV come from the germline V gene. V dropped 5 bases and J dropped 3 bases, with 7 bases sitting between them. The CDR3 loop reads CASSRSPNEKLFF. Written as DNA, the CDR3 is TGTGCCAGCAGCCGTAGTCCTAATGAAAAACTGTTTTTT.

The rearrangement links TRBV9 to TRBJ2-7, with unresolved D. Per the germline V gene, CDR1 is SGDLS and CDR2 is YYNGEE. The CDR3 spans 13 residues. The V and J ends lost 0 bases and 0 bases respectively, with 4 bases between them. The CDR3 nucleotides read TGTGCCAGCAGCGTAGGGGACTCCTACGAGCAGTACTTC. This encodes CASSVGDSYEQYF.

V is TRBV11-2 and J is TRBJ2-7; TRBD2 matches 12 bases. The V and J ends lost 6 bases and 5 bases, in that order; junction bases with no gene match: 5. The CDR3 is 14 amino acids. Germline CDR1 and CDR2: SGHAT and FQNNGV. CDR3 region: CASSGTSGSHEQYF. The CDR3 nucleotides are TGTGCCAGCAGTGGGACTAGCGGGTCTCACGAGCAGTACTTC.

This clone was counted a single time. The genes are TRBV9 and TRBJ2-5; TRBD2 matches 15 bases. This CDR3 has 15 residues. Germline trimming cut 4 bases from V and 3 bases from J; bases unmatched to any gene: 1. CDR1 is SGDLS, CDR2 YYNGEE, per germline. CDR3 sequence (DNA): TGTGCCAGCAGCAGGACTAGCGGGGGGGAAGAGACCCAGTACTTC. Protein product: CASSRTSGGEETQYF.